Shown below are 8 T cell receptor beta chains from a single sample sequenced in a study of shared clonotypes between healthy human individuals. Profiled with immunoSEQ multiplex PCR; TCRdb holds only in-frame clones, not every one. The data show roughly 2.2 million clones, about nine tenths seen once. The sequenced sample consisted of naive CD4+ T cells from PBMCs. Subset in this sample: CD45RA+ positively selected. The receptors stem from a man between 18 and 29 years old in good health. Some clones in this sample may be carry-over from other donors' samples.

The rearrangement links TRBV19 to TRBJ1-5, with 9 bases lining up with TRBD1. CDR3 length: 15 amino acids. The trim removed 4 bases at V and 2 bases at J, leaving 3 bases unmatched. Germline lookup yields CDR1 LNHDA and CDR2 SQIVND (reference sequence). The chain's CDR3 is CASSRTGDGNQPQHF. The CDR3 DNA sequence: TGTGCCAGTAGTAGGACAGGGGACGGCAATCAGCCCCAGCATTTT.

This chain links TRBV19 with TRBJ2-5, with D perhaps being TRBD1 or TRBD2 (5 bases each). This CDR3 spans 13 amino acids. CDR1 and CDR2 (germline): LNHDA, SQIVND (reference sequence). Trimming pared 5 bases from V and 4 bases from J, leaving 11 bases between. This CDR3 reads CASSRGWGETQYF. The CDR3 DNA follows: TGTGCCAGTAGTCGGGGCTGGGGAGAGACCCAGTACTTC. The variable domain in full, completed from reference TRBV19 and TRBJ2-5, reads DGGITQSPKYLFRKEGQNVTLSCEQNLNHDAMYWYRQDPGQGLRLIYYSQIVNDFQKGDIAEGYSVSREKKESFPLTVTSAQKNPTAFYLCASSRGWGETQYFGPGTRLLVL.

The chain recombines TRBV6-5 with TRBJ1-5; D remains ambiguous. This CDR3 contains 13 residues. Germline V CDR1 and CDR2: MNHEY, SVGAGI. With 2 bases removed from V and 4 bases from J, the gap between germline ends came to 6 bases. The CDR3 protein is CASSYAMNQPQHF. CDR3 DNA sequence: TGTGCCAGCAGTTACGCGATGAATCAGCCCCAGCATTTT.

The rearrangement uses TRBV19 and TRBJ1-5; D gene ambiguous. Germline V gives CDR1 LNHDA, CDR2 SQIVND (reference sequence). V was pared by 1 base and J by 9 bases, with 10 bases between. The CDR3 covers 13 residues. CDR3 sequence (DNA): TGTGCCAGTAGTATAGGTCTATCAGCGCCCCAGCATTTT. This encodes CASSIGLSAPQHF.

The chain is built from TRBV27 and TRBJ2-7; D is possibly TRBD2 (6 bases). CDR3 size: 15 residues. Trimming took off 4 bases at V and 3 bases at J, with 16 bases between the two ends. The germline CDR1 and CDR2 sequences are MNHEY and SMNVEV (reference sequence). The CDR3 nucleotides read TGTGCCAGCAGTTACTTGCCGGTGGGAGGCTACGAGCAGTACTTC. Protein: CASSYLPVGGYEQYF.

The chain couples TRBV10-3 to TRBJ1-4; no clear D gene. The length of the CDR3 is 12 residues. V gave up 0 bases and J gave up 8 bases, with 4 bases separating them. Germline-derived CDR1 and CDR2 are ENHRY and SYGVKD. CDR3 sequence reads: CAISESPEKLFF. The CDR3 DNA reads as TGTGCCATCAGTGAGTCCCCGGAAAAACTGTTTTTT.

V usage is TRBV5-4 and J usage is TRBJ2-5; 10 bases line up with TRBD2. Trimming cost V 3 bases and J 2 bases; bases outside gene matches: 10. This CDR3 region has 17 residues. Germline loops: CDR1 SGHNT, CDR2 YYREEE (reference sequence). The CDR3 DNA follows: TGTGCCAGCAGCTCCCAAGCGGGAGGGGGCCCTCAAGAGACCCAGTACTTC. Translating gives CASSSQAGGGPQETQYF.

The chain is built from TRBV7-3 and TRBJ2-1; the match to TRBD1 covers 8 bases. Per the germline V gene, CDR1 is SGHTA and CDR2 is FQGTGA. This CDR3 region has 17 residues. Germline trimming cut 5 bases from V and 5 bases from J; bases unmatched to any gene: 14. CDR3 loop: CASSKTVRTGPHNEQFF. For the CDR3, the DNA is TGTGCCAGCAGCAAAACCGTACGGACAGGGCCCCACAATGAGCAGTTCTTC. The whole variable domain, filled in from reference TRBV7-3 and TRBJ2-1, reads GAGVSQTPSNKVTEKGKYVELRCDPISGHTALYWYRQSLGQGPEFLIYFQGTGAADDSGLPNDRFFAVRPEGSVSTLKIQRTERGDSAVYLCASSKTVRTGPHNEQFFGPGTRLTVL.